What follows is one T cell receptor beta chain and its context. The CDR3 totals 15 residues. Trimming pared 0 bases from V and 0 bases from J, leaving 9 bases between. CDR1 and CDR2 from the germline V gene are MNHEY and SVGAGI. The source of the sample is a study of CD8+ T cells in alopecia areata. Following extraction, RNA underwent reverse transcription to cDNA, which served as the sequencing template. Profiled with immunoSEQ multiplex PCR; TCRdb holds only in-frame clones, not every one. Found here are around 160,000 clones, roughly 48% of them singletons; the top ten hold about 6.3%. V is TRBV6-5 and J is TRBJ2-7; a possible D gene is TRBD2 (6 bases). Material: CD4+ T cells sorted from blood. The origin of this receptor is a human donor with alopecia areata. CDR3 DNA sequence: TGTGCCAGCAGTTACTCTGCGGGATACTCCTACGAGCAGTACTTC. Its translation is CASSYSAGYSYEQYF.